A single sample gave rise to the 3 T cell receptor beta chains below, sequenced in a study of spatial heterogeneity in lung cancer. Using its own MiXCR run on the 5' RACE reads, TCRdb lists one record per CDR3 protein. The table has approximately 40,000 distinct CDR3 sequences, roughly an eighth seen once. The time point: sample taken at primary tumor resection. The specimen was PBMCs, collected at surgery. Receptor source: a male donor with early-stage non-small cell lung cancer.

This clonotype was counted a few times. The chain joins TRBV20-1 to TRBJ1-4, with a tentative D call TRBD1 (6 bases). The germline gives CDR1 DFQATT, CDR2 SNEGSKA (reference sequence). This CDR3 region has 15 residues. V was pared by 0 bases and J by 6 bases, with 14 bases between. CDR3 protein: CSARDWGRRDEKLFF. The CDR3 coding sequence is TGCAGTGCTAGAGATTGGGGGCGCAGAGATGAAAAACTGTTTTTT.

This clonotype was seen a few times. This chain links TRBV9 with TRBJ1-6; D is perhaps TRBD1 (6 bases). V was pared by 4 bases and J by 5 bases, with 10 bases between. Germline CDR1 is SGDLS and CDR2 is YYNGEE. This CDR3 region has 14 residues. The CDR3 is CASSSRQDNSPLHF. The CDR3 DNA is TGTGCCAGCAGCTCCCGACAGGATAATTCACCCCTCCACTTT.

In this sample, this clonotype turned up a few times. The chain uses TRBV7-2 and TRBJ2-7; no clear D. Trimming pared 5 bases from V and 2 bases from J, leaving 7 bases between. This CDR3 has 12 amino acids. CDR1 and CDR2 from the germline V gene are SGHTA and FQGNSA. The DNA of the CDR3 is TGTGCCAGCAGCCATGGGACCTACGAGCAGTACTTC. Its translation is CASSHGTYEQYF.